The 2 T cell receptor beta chains below were found in one sample sequenced in a study of response to subunit inactivated influenza vaccine. TCRdb re-called the RT-PCR reads with MiXCR, one entry per CDR3 protein. The top ten hold 10% of the sample, which has about 310,000 distinct CDR3 sequences, about 20% seen once. Sequenced here: PBMCs from blood, sampled around 22 months after vaccination. The receptors here all came from a man aged 50 to 75 who received an inactivated influenza vaccine.

DNA of the CDR3: TGCGCCAGCAGCCAAGTATACCAGAGCAATCAGCCCCAGCATTTT. Amino acid sequence: CASSQVYQSNQPQHF. This chain connects TRBV4-3 to TRBJ1-5, with unresolved D. CDR1 is LGHNA, CDR2 YSLEER, per germline. This CDR3 is built from 15 residues. V shed 1 base and J shed 1 base, with 8 bases lying between them.

This chain joins TRBV11-2 and TRBJ1-3, with D hard to call. Trimming left V 1 base short and J 0 bases short, with 10 bases between. The CDR3 loop spans 16 amino acids. CDR1 is SGHAT and CDR2 is FQNNGV in the germline V gene. For the CDR3, the DNA is TGTGCCAGCAGCTTAGGGAGGCAGAGCTCTGGAAACACCATATATTTT. This encodes CASSLGRQSSGNTIYF. Complete variable domain (other parts from reference TRBV11-2 and TRBJ1-3): EAGVAQSPRYKIIEKRQSVAFWCNPISGHATLYWYQQILGQGPKLLIQFQNNGVVDDSQLPKDRFSAERLKGVDSTLKIQPAKLEDSAVYLCASSLGRQSSGNTIYFGEGSWLTVV.